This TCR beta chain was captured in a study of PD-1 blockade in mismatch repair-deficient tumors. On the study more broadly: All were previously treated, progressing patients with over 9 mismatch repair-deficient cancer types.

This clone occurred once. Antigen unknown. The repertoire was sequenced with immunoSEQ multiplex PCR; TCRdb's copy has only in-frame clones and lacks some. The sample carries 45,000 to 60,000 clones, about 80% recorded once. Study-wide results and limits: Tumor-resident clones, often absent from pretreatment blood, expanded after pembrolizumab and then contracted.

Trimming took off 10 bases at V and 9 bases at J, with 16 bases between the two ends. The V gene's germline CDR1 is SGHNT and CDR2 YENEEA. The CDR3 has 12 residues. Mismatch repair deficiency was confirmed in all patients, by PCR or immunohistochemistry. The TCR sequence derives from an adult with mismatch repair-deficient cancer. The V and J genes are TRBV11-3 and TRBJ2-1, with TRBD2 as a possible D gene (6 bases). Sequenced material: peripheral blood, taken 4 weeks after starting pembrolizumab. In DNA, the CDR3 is TGTGCCACCGCGGGGCAGGGTAGTGAGCAGTTCTTC. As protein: CATAGQGSEQFF.